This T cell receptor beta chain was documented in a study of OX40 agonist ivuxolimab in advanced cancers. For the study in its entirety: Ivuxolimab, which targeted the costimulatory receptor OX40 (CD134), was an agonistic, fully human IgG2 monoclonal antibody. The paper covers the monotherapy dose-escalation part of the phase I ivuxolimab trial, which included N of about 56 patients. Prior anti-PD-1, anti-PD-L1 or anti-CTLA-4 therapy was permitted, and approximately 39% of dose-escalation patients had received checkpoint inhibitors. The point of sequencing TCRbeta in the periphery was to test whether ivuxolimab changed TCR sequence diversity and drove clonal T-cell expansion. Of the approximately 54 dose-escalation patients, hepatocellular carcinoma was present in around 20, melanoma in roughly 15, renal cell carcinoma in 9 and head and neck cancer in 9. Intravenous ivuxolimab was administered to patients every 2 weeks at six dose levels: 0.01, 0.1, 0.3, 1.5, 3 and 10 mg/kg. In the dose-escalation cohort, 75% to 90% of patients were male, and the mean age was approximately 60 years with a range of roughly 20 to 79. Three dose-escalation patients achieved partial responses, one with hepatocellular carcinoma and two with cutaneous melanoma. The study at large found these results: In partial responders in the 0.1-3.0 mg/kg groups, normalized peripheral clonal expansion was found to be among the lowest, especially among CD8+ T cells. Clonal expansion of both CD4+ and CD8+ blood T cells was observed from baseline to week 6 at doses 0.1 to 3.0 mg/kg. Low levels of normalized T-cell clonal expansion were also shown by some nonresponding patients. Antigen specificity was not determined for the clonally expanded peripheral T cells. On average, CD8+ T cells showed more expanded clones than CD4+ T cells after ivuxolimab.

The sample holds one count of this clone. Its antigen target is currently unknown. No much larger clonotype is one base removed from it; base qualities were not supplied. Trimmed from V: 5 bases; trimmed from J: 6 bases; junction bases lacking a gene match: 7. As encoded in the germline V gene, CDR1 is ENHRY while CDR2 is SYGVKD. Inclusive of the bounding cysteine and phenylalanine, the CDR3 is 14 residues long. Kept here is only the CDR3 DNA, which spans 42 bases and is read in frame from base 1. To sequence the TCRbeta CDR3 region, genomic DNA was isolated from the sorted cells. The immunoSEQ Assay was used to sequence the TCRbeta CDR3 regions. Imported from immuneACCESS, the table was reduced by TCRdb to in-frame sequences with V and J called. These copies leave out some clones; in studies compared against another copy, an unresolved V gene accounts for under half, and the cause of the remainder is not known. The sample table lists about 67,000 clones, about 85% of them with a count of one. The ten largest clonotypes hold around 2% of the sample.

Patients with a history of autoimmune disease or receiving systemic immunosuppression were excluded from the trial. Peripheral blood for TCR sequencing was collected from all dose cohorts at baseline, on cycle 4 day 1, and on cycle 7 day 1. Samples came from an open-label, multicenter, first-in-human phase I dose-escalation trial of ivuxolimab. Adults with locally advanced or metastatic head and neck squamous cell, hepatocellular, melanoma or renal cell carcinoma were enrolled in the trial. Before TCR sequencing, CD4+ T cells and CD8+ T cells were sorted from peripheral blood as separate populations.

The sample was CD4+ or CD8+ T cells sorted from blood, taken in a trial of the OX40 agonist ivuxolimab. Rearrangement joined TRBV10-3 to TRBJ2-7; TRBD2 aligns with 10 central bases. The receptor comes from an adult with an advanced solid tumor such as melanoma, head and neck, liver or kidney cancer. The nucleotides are TGTGCCATCAGTCCCAGCGGGAGGGCCGGCGAGCAGTACTTC. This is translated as CAISPSGRAGEQYF.